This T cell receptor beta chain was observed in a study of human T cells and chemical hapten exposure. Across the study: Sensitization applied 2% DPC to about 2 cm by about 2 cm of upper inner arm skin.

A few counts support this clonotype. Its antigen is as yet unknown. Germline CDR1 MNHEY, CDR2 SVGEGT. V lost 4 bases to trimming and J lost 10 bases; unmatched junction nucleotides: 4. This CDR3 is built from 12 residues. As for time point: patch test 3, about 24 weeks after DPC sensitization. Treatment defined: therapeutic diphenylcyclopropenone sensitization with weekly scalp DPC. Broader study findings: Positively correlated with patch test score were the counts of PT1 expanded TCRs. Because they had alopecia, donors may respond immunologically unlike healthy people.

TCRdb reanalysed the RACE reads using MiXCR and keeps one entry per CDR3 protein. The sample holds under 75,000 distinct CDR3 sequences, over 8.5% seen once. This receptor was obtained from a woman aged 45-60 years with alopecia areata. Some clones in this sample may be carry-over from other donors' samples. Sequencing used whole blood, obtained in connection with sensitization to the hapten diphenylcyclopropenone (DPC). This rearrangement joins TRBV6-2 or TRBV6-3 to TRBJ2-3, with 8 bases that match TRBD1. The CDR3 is CASSFRQGPQYF. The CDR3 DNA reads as TGTGCCAGCAGTTTCCGACAGGGGCCGCAGTATTTT.